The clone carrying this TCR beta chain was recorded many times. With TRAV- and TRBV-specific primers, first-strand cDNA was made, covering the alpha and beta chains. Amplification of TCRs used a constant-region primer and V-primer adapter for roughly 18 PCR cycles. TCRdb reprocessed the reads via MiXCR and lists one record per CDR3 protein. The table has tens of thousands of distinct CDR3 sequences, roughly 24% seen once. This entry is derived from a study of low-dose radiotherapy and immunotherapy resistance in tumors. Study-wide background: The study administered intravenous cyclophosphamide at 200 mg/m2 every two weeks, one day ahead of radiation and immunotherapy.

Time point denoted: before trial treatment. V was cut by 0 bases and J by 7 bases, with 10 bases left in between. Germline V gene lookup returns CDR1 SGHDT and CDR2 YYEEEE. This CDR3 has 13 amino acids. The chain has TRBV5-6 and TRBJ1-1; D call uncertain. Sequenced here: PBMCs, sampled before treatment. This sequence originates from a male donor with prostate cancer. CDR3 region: CASSLVAAIEAFF. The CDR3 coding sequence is TGTGCCAGCAGCTTGGTGGCAGCTATTGAAGCTTTCTTT.